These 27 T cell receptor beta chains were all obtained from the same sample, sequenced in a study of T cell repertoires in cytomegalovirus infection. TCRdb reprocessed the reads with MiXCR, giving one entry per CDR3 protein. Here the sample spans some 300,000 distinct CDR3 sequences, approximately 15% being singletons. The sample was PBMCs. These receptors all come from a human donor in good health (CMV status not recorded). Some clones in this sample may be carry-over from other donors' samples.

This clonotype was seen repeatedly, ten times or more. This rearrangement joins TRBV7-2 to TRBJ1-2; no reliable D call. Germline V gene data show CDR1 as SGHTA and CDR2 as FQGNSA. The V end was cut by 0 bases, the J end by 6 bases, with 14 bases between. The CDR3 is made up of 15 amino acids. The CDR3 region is CASSLALQPGNGYTF. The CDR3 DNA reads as TGTGCCAGCAGCTTAGCCCTGCAGCCCGGTAATGGCTACACCTTC.

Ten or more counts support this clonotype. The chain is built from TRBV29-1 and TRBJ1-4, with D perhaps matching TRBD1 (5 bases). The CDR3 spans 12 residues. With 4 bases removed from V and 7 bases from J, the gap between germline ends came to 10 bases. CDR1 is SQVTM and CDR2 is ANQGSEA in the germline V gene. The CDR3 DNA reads TGCAGCGTTGGCGGAGGGGCTGAAAAACTGTTTTTT. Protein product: CSVGGGAEKLFF.

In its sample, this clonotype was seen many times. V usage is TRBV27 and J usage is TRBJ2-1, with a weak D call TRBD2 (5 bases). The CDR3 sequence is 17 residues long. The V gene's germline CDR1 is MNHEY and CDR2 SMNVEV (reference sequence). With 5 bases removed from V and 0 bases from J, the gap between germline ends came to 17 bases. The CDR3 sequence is CASSPGGGPSSYNEQFF. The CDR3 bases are TGTGCCAGCAGTCCCGGAGGCGGCCCGAGCTCCTACAATGAGCAGTTCTTC.

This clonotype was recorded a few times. Here the CDR3 reads CATSDPDRGTDTQYF. For the CDR3, the DNA is TGTGCCACCAGTGATCCCGACAGGGGCACAGATACGCAGTATTTT. V usage is TRBV24-1 and J usage is TRBJ2-3; 7 nucleotides match TRBD1. CDR3 length: 15 residues. Germline V gives CDR1 KGHDR, CDR2 SFDVKD. V lost 3 bases and J lost 1; bases outside the gene matches: 3.

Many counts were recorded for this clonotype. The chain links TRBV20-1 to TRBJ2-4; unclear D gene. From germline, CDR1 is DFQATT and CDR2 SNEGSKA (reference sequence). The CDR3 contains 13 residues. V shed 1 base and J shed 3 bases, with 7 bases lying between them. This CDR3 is CSARAQNKNIQYF. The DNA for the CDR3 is TGCAGTGCTAGAGCGCAGAACAAAAACATTCAGTACTTC.

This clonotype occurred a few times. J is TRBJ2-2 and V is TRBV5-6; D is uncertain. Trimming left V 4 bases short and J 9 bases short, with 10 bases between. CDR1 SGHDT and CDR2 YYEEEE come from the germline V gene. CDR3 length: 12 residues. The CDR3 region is CASSPLGRELFF. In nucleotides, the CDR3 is TGTGCCAGCAGCCCACTCGGCAGGGAGCTGTTTTTT.

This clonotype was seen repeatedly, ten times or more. The CDR3 protein is CASSILYNEQFF. In DNA, the CDR3 is TGTGCCAGTAGTATCCTGTACAATGAGCAGTTCTTC. The rearrangement uses TRBV19 and TRBJ2-1, with D hard to call. CDR3 length: 12 residues. Germline V gives CDR1 LNHDA, CDR2 SQIVND (reference sequence). With 3 bases removed from V and 4 bases from J, the gap between germline ends came to 4 bases.

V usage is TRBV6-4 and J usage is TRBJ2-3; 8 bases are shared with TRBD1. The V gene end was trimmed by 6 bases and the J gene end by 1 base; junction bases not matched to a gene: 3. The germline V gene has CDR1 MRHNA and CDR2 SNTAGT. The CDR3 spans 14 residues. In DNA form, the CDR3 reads TGTGCCAGCAGCGCGGGACAGGGCACAGATACGCAGTATTTT. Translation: CASSAGQGTDTQYF.

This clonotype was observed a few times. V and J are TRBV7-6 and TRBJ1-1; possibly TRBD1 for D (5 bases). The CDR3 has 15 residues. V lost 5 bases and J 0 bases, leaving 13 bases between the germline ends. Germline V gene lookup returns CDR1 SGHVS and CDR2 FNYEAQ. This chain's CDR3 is CASSLADKLNTEAFF. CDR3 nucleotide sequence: TGTGCCAGCAGCCTCGCGGACAAGTTGAACACTGAAGCTTTCTTT.

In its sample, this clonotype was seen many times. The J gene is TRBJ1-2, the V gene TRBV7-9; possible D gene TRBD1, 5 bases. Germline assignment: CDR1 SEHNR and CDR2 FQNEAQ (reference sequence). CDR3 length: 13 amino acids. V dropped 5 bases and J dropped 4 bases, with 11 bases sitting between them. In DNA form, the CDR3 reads TGTGCCAGCAGCGCTCCAGGGCTCTATGGCTACACCTTC. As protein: CASSAPGLYGYTF.

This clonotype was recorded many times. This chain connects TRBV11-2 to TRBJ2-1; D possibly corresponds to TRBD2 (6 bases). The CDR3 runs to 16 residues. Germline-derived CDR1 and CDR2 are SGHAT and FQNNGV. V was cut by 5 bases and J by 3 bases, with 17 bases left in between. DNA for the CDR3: TGTGCCAGCAGCGGGGAAGCGGGTGGTAGCTACAATGAGCAGTTCTTC. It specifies CASSGEAGGSYNEQFF.

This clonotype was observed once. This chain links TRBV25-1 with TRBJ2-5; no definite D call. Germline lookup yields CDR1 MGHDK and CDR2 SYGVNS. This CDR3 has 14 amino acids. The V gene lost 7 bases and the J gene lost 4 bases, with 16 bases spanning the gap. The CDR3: CASTGRGYAETQYF. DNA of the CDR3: TGTGCCAGCACGGGTCGAGGCTACGCAGAGACCCAGTACTTC.

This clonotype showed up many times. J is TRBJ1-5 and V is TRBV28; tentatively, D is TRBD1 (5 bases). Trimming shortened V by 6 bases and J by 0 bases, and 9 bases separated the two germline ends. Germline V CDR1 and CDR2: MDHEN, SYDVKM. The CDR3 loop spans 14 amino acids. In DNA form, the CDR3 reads TGTGCCAGCAGACAGGCGATTAGCAATCAGCCCCAGCATTTT. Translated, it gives CASRQAISNQPQHF.

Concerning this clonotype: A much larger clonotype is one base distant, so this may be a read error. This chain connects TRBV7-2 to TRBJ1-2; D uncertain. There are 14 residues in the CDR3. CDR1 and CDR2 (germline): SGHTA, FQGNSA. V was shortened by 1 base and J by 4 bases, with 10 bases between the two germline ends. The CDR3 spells CASSLVNRGYGYTF. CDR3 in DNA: TGTGCCAGCAGCTTAGTGAACAGAGGCTATGGCTACACCTTC.

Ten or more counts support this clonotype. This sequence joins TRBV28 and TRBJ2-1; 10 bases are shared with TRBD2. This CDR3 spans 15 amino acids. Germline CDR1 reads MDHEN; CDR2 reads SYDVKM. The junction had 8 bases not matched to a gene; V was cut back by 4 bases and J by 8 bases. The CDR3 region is CASSSPSGSIHEQFF. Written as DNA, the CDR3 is TGTGCCAGCAGTTCCCCTAGCGGGAGTATCCATGAGCAGTTCTTC.

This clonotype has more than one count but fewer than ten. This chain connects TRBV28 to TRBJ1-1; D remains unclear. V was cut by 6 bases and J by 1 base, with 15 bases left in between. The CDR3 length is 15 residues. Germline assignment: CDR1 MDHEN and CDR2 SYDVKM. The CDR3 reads CASSSPSWGNTEAFF. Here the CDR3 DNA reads TGTGCCAGCAGCAGTCCTTCGTGGGGGAACACTGAAGCTTTCTTT. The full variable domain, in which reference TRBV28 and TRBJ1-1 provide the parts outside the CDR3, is DVKVTQSSRYLVKRTGEKVFLECVQDMDHENMFWYRQDPGLGLRLIYFSYDVKMKEKGDIPEGYSVSREKKERFSLILESASTNQTSMYLCASSSPSWGNTEAFFGQGTRLTVV.

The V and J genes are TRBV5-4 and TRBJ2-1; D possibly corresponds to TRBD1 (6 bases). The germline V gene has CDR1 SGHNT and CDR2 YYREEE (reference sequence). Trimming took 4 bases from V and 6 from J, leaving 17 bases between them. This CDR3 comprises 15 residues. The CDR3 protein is CASSTRQALSNEQFF. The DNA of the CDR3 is TGTGCCAGCAGCACCCGACAGGCTTTATCCAATGAGCAGTTCTTC.

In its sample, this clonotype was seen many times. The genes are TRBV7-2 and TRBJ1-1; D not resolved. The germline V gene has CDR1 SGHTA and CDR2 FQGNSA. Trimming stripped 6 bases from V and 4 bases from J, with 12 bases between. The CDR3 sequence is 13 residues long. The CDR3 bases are TGTGCCAGCAGAGTATTGGCGGGCACTGAAGCTTTCTTT. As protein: CASRVLAGTEAFF.

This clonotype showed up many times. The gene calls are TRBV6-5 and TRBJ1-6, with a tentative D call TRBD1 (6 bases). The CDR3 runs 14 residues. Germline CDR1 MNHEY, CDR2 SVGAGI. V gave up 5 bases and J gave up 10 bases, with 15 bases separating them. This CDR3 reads CASSANRVSSPLHF. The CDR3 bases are TGTGCCAGCAGTGCCAACAGGGTTAGCTCACCCCTCCACTTT.

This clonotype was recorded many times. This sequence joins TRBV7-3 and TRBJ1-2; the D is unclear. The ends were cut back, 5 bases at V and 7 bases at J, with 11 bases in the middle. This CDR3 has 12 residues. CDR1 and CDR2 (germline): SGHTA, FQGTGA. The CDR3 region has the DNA TGTGCCAGCAGCGATGGGGTTGGTGGCTACACCTTC. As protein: CASSDGVGGYTF.

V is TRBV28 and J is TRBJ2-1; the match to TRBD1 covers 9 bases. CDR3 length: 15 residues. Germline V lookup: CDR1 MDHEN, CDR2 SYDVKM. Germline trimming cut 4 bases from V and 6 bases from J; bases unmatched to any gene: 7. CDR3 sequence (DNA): TGTGCCAGCAGTTCTCTCGGGACAGGGTCCAATGAGCAGTTCTTC. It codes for CASSSLGTGSNEQFF.

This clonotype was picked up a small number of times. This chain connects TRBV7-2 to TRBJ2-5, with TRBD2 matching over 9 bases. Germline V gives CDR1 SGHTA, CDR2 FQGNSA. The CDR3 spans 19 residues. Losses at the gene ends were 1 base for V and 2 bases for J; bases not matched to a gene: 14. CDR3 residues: CASSLGPPGAGGPQETQYF. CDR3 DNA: TGTGCCAGCAGCTTAGGGCCCCCGGGGGCGGGAGGGCCTCAAGAGACCCAGTACTTC.

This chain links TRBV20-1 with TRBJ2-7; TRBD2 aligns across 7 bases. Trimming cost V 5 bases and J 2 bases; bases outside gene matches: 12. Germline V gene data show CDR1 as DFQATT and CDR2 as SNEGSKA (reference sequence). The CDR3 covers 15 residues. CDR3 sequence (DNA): TGCAGTGCTGCGGGGGAGGCAACATTCCCCTACGAGCAGTACTTC. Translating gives CSAAGEATFPYEQYF.

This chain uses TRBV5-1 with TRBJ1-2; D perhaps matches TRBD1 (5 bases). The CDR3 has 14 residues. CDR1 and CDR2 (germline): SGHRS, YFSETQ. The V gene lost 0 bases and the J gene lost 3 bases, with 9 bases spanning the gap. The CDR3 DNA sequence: TGCGCCAGCAGCTTGGCCGAAGGGGACTATGGCTACACCTTC. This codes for CASSLAEGDYGYTF.

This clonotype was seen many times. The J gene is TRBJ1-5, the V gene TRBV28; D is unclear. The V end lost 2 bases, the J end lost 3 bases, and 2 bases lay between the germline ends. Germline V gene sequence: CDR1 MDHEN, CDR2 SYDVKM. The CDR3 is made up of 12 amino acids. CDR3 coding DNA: TGTGCCAGCAGTTTAACCAATCAGCCCCAGCATTTT. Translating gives CASSLTNQPQHF.

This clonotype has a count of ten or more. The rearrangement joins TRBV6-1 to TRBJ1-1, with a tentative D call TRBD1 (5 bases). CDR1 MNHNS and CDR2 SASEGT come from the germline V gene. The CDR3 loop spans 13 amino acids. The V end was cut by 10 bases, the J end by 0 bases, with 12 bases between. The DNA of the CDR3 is TGTGCCACCGGTGCGGGGCTGAACACTGAAGCTTTCTTT. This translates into CATGAGLNTEAFF.

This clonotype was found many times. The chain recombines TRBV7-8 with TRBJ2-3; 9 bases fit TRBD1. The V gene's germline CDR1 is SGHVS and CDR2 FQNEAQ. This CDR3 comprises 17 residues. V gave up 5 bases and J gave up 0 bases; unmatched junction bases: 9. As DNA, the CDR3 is TGTGCCAGCAGCCCCCGCCCGGGACAGGGAAGCACAGATACGCAGTATTTT. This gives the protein CASSPRPGQGSTDTQYF. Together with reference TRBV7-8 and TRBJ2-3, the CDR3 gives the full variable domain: GAGVSQSPRYKVAKRGQDVALRCDPISGHVSLFWYQQALGQGPEFLTYFQNEAQLDKSGLPSDRFFAERPEGSVSTLKIQRTQQEDSAVYLCASSPRPGQGSTDTQYFGPGTRLTVL.